This TCR beta chain was profiled in a study of blood T cell repertoires in COVID-19. The CDR3 extends over 11 amino acids. V was pared by 11 bases and J by 6 bases, with 13 bases between. CDR1 is MDHEN and CDR2 is SYDVKM in the germline V gene. Some clones are missing from TCRdb's copy, which holds only in-frame ones; the method was immunoSEQ multiplex PCR. The sample includes about 300,000 clones, around 86% of them seen just once. The clonotype was recovered from a woman aged 45-65 years with acute or convalescent COVID-19. The chain has TRBV28 and TRBJ1-2, with a possible D match to TRBD1 (5 bases). Sample: peripheral blood. The CDR3 spells CAAGRRNGYTF. CDR3 bases: TGTGCCGCGGGGCGGAGAAATGGCTACACCTTC.